These T cell receptor beta chains were read from a single sample in a study of T-cell reconstitution after alpha-beta-depleted transplantation in children. Via MiXCR, TCRdb re-called the PCR reads, giving one row per CDR3 protein. There are about 460,000 distinct CDR3 sequences in the sample; around 13% occur only once, and around 6% lies in the top ten. Source: PBMCs from the stem cell graft donor, taken from the stem cell graft. Receptor source: a human donor who donated a stem cell graft to a child with combined immunodeficiency. Both conserved end residues are part of each CDR3. D genes are given only for firm matches. Not all rows give a size; the values are once, few, many and, for expanded clones, a class.

TRBV5-5	NA	NA	TRBJ2-1	TGTGCCAGCAGCTCGACAGGAGATGAGCAGTTCTTC	CASSSTGDEQFF
TRBV11-2	NA	TRBD2	TRBJ2-1	TGTGCCAGCAGCTTAATAACAGGGCGGGAGGTGGGGAATGAGCAGTTCTTC	CASSLITGREVGNEQFF
TRBV6-5	NA	NA	TRBJ1-1	TGTGCCAGCAGTTACTCAGAGGAGAGAGGGGCTGAAGCTTTCTTT	CASSYSEERGAEAFF
TRBV6-5	NA	TRBD1	TRBJ2-5	TGTGCCAGCAGTTACCCGGGACAGGGGGCAGAGACCCAGTACTTC	CASSYPGQGAETQYF
TRBV29-1	many	TRBD1	TRBJ1-5	TGCAGCGTTGAACAGGGACAGAATCAGCCCCAGCATTTT	CSVEQGQNQPQHF
TRBV12-3/TRBV12-4	many	NA	TRBJ2-7	TGTGCCAGCAGTTTTAGTGGGGGGCAGTACTTC	CASSFSGGQYF
TRBV18	few	NA	TRBJ2-6	TGTGCCAGCTCACAGAGTCACCTACTCTCTGGGGCCAACGTCCTGACTTTC	CASSQSHLLSGANVLTF
TRBV6-2/TRBV6-3	NA	NA	TRBJ1-3	TGTGCCAGCAGACAAAGGACAGCCGGGGACACCATATATTTT	CASRQRTAGDTIYF
TRBV27	few	TRBD2	TRBJ2-7	TGTGCCAGCAGTTTAATACTAGCGGGAGTGTACGAGCAGTACTTC	CASSLILAGVYEQYF
TRBV3-1	once	TRBD1	TRBJ2-5	TGTGCCAGCAGCCGGGGGACAGGTCCGAGGAAGACCCAGTACTTC	CASSRGTGPRKTQYF
TRBV12-3/TRBV12-4	many	TRBD2	TRBJ2-3	TGTGCCAGCAGTTCCCTAGCGGGGGAGAGCACAGATACGCAGTATTTT	CASSSLAGESTDTQYF
TRBV24-1	few	TRBD1	TRBJ2-3	TGTGCCACCAGTGATCCCCCAGGGACAGCAAAAGATACGCAGTATTTT	CATSDPPGTAKDTQYF
TRBV10-2	NA	TRBD2	TRBJ2-7	TGCGCCAGCAGTGAGTCGGGTAGCGGGATAGGGAACGAGCAGTACTTC	CASSESGSGIGNEQYF
TRBV20-1	once	NA	TRBJ2-5	TGCAGTGCCGCTACTGCTGAGCGCCCGCCGGAGACCCAGTACTTC	CSAATAERPPETQYF
TRBV5-1	NA	NA	TRBJ2-3	TGCGCCAGCAGCGGGGGAGGCCCGGCTAGCACAGATACGCAGTATTTT	CASSGGGPASTDTQYF
TRBV7-3	NA	NA	TRBJ2-2	TGTGCCAGCAGCTCCCCGGGGGGCCCCCCTCTGAACACCGGGGAGCTGTTTTTT	CASSSPGGPPLNTGELFF
TRBV5-1	many	TRBD2	TRBJ2-1	TGCGCCAGCAGCTGGGCGACTAGCGTTTTGGGTTACAATGAGCAGTTCTTC	CASSWATSVLGYNEQFF
TRBV6-2/TRBV6-3	NA	TRBD2	TRBJ2-7	TGTGCCAGCAGTTACCTCAGACCGGGACTAGCGGGAGTAGAGCAGTACTTC	CASSYLRPGLAGVEQYF
TRBV29-1	NA	NA	TRBJ1-1	TGCAGCGTGGGCAGGGCTGGGAACACTGAAGCTTTCTTT	CSVGRAGNTEAFF
TRBV15	few	TRBD1	TRBJ1-2	TGTGCCACCAGCAGAGAGTTTGGGACAGGACTTCCTAACTATGGCTACACCTTC	CATSREFGTGLPNYGYTF
TRBV24-1	few	NA	TRBJ1-2	TGTGCCACCAGTGATTTATATGGCTACACCTTC	CATSDLYGYTF
TRBV7-9	NA	TRBD2	TRBJ2-1	TGTGCCAGCAGCTTTAGCGGGAGTTTAGGCTACAATGAGCAGTTCTTC	CASSFSGSLGYNEQFF
TRBV11-3	NA	NA	TRBJ2-1	TGTGCCAGCAGCTTATTCTCGGGGGAAAATGAGCAGTTCTTC	CASSLFSGENEQFF
TRBV9	few	TRBD1	TRBJ2-5	TGTGCCAGCAGCGGGCCGGGACAGGGGAATGCCCAGTACTTC	CASSGPGQGNAQYF
TRBV21-1	many	NA	TRBJ2-7	TGTGCCAGCAGCCCCCCCGGGACAGGGGTCCGCGAGCAGTACTTC	CASSPPGTGVREQYF
TRBV20-1	NA	NA	TRBJ2-7	TGCAGTGCTAGAATCCAGTACGAGCAGTACTTC	CSARIQYEQYF
TRBV4-3	few	NA	TRBJ2-1	TGCGCCAGCAGCCCGCTGTCCCAGGAGCAGTACAATGAGCAGTTCTTC	CASSPLSQEQYNEQFF
TRBV19	NA	NA	TRBJ2-5	TGTGCCAGTAAGGTGGGGGGCCAAGAGACCCAGTACTTC	CASKVGGQETQYF
TRBV30	few	TRBD2	TRBJ2-5	TGTGCCTGGTCCTCCCTAGCGGGACGACAGTACTTC	CAWSSLAGRQYF
TRBV7-9	many	NA	TRBJ1-5	TGTGCCAGCAGCTTTAACAATCAGCCCCAGCATTTT	CASSFNNQPQHF
TRBV12-3/TRBV12-4	NA	NA	TRBJ1-5	TGTGCCAGCTGTTACCTAGGGCGCAATCAGCCCCAGCATTTT	CASCYLGRNQPQHF
TRBV29-1	many	NA	TRBJ1-1	TGCAGCGTTGTGCGGGGAGAAGGGAACACTGAAGCTTTCTTT	CSVVRGEGNTEAFF
TRBV5-1	many	TRBD2	TRBJ2-3	TGTGCCAGCAGTTTTCTAGCGGGGGGCACAGATACGCAGTATTTT	CASSFLAGGTDTQYF
TRBV5-1	few	NA	TRBJ2-2	TGCGCCAGCAGCTCGGTCGGGAACGGGGAGCTGTTTTTT	CASSSVGNGELFF
TRBV30	many	NA	TRBJ2-7	TGTGCCTGGAGTGTACTGGGCGCCCACTACGAGCAGTACTTC	CAWSVLGAHYEQYF
TRBV20-1	many	TRBD2	TRBJ2-7	TGCAGTGCTAGTCGGGCGCGGGAGGGATACGAGCAGTACTTC	CSASRAREGYEQYF
TRBV28	NA	TRBD1	TRBJ2-4	TGTGCCAGCAGTTCCCAGACAGGGGGCAAAAACATTCAGTACTTC	CASSSQTGGKNIQYF
TRBV7-2	few	TRBD2	TRBJ2-1	TGTGCCAGCAGCTCGCCCGGGGGGGCCTTTAGAGAGCAGTTCTTC	CASSSPGGAFREQFF